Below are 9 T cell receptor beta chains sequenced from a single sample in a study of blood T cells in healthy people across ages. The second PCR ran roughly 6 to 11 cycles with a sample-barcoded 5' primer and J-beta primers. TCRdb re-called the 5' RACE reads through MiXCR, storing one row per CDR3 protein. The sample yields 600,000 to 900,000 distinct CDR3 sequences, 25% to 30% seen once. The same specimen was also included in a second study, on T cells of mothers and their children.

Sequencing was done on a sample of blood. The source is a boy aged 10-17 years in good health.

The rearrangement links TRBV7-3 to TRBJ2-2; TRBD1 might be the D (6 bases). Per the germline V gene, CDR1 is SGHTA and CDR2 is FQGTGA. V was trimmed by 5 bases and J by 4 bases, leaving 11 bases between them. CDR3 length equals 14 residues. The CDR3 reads CASSALTGTGELFF. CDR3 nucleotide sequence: TGTGCCAGCAGCGCGCTGACAGGCACCGGGGAGCTGTTTTTT.

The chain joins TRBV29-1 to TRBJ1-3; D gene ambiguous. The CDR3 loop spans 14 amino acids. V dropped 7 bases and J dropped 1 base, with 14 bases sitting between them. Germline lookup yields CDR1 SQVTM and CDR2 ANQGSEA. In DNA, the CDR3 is TGCAGCGCCCGATTGAGGGCGTCTGGAAACACCATATATTTT. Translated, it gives CSARLRASGNTIYF.

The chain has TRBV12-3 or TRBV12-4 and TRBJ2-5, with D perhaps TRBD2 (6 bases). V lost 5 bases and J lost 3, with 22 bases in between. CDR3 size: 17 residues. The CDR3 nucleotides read TGTGCCAGCAGTCTACAGAACCGCTGGGACTTCGAAGAGACCCAGTACTTC. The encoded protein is CASSLQNRWDFEETQYF.

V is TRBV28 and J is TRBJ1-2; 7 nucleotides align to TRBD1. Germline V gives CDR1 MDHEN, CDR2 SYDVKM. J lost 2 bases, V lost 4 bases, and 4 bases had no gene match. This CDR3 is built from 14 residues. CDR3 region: CASSSAGGNYGYTF. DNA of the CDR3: TGTGCCAGCAGTTCCGCAGGGGGAAACTATGGCTACACCTTC.

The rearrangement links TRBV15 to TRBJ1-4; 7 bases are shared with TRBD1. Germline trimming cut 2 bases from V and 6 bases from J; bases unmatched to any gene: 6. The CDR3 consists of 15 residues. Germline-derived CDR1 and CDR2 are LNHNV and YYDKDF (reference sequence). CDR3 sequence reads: CATSRLDRNDEKLFF. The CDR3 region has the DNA TGTGCCACCAGCAGATTGGACAGGAATGATGAAAAACTGTTTTTT.

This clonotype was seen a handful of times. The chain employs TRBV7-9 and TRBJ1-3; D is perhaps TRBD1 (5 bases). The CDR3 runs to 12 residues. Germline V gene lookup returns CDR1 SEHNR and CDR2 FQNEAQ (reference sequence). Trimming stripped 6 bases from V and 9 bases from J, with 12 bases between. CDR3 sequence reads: CASRRETGTIYF. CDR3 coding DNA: TGTGCCAGCAGACGCGAAACAGGCACCATATATTTT.

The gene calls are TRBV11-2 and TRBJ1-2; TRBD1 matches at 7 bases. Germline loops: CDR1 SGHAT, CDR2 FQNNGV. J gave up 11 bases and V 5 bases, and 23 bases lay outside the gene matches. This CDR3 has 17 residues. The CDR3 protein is CASSPVAGAGQYAAYTF. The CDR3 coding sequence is TGTGCCAGCAGCCCTGTCGCGGGGGCGGGACAGTACGCGGCATACACCTTC.

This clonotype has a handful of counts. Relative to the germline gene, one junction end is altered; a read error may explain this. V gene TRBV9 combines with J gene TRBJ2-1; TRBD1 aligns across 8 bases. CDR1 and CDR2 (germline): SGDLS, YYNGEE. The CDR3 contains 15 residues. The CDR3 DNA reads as TGTGCCAGCAGCGCAGGACAGGGCCGCTACAATGAGCAGCTCTTC. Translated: CASSAGQGRYNEQLF.

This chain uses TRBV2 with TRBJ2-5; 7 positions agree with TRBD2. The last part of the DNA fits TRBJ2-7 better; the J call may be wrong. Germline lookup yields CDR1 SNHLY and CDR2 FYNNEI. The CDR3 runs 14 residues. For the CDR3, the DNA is TGTGCCAGCAGTGAAAGGACGGGGGGTTACGAGCAGTACTTC. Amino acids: CASSERTGGYEQYF.